This T cell receptor (beta chain) was observed in a study of blood T cell repertoires in COVID-19. Repertoires were generated with immunoSEQ multiplex PCR, while TCRdb's copy carries only in-frame clones and drops some. The sample lists 200,000 to 250,000 clones, around 81% seen once, with 9.5% to 15% in the top ten. Germline CDR1 LGHDT, CDR2 YNNKEL (reference sequence). The CDR3 has 12 residues. The V gene lost 0 bases and the J gene lost 10 bases, with 9 bases spanning the gap. The rearrangement uses TRBV3-1 (or the pseudogene TRBV3-2) and TRBJ1-1; a possible D gene is TRBD1 (6 bases). The source material was peripheral blood. This TCR was recovered from a human donor in a cohort sampled during active COVID-19. The CDR3 reads CASSQEGAGAFF. CDR3 DNA: TGTGCCAGCAGCCAAGAGGGGGCGGGAGCTTTCTTT.